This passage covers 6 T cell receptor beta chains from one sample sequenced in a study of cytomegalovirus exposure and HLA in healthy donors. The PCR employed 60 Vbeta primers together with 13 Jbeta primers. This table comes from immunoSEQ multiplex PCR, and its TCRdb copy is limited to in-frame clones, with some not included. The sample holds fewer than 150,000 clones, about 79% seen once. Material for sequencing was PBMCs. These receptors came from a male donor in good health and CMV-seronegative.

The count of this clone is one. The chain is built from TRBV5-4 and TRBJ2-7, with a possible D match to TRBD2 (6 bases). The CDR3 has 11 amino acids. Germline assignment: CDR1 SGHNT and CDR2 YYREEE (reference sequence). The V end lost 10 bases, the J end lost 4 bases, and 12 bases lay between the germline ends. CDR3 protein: CAAGRSYEQYF. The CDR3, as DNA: TGTGCCGCGGGGCGATCTTACGAGCAGTACTTC. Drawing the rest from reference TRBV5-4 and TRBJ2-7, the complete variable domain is ETGVTQSPTHLIKTRGQQVTLRCSSQSGHNTVSWYQQALGQGPQFIFQYYREEENGRGNFPPRFSGLQFPNYSSELNVNALELDDSALYLCAAGRSYEQYFGPGTRLTVT.

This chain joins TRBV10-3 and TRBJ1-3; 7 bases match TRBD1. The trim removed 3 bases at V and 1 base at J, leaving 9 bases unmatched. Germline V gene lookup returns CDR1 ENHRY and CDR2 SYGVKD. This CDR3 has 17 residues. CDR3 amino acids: CAISDRGRGESGNTIYF. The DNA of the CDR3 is TGTGCCATCAGTGATCGGGGCAGGGGGGAATCTGGAAACACCATATATTTT.

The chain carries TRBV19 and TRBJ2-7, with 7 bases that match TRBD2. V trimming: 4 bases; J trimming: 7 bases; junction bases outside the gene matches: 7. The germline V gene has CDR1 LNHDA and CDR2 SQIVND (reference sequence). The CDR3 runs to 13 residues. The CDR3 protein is CASSTPGGSEQYF. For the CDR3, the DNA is TGTGCCAGTAGTACTCCCGGGGGGTCGGAGCAGTACTTC.

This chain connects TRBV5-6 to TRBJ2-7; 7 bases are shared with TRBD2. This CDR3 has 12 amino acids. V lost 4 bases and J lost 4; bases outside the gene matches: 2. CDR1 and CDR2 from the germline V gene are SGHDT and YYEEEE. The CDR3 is CASSPGGYEQYF. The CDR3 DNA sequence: TGTGCCAGCAGCCCGGGGGGTTACGAGCAGTACTTC.

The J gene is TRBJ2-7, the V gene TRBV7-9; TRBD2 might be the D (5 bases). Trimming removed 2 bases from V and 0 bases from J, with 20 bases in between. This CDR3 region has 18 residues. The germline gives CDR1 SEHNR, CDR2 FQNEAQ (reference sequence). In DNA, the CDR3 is TGTGCCAGCAGCTTATCCCCCGCACGGGGTATAAGCTCCTACGAGCAGTACTTC. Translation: CASSLSPARGISSYEQYF. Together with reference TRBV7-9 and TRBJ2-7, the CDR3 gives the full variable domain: DTGVSQNPRHKITKRGQNVTFRCDPISEHNRLYWYRQTLGQGPEFLTYFQNEAQLEKSRLLSDRFSAERPKGSFSTLEIQRTEQGDSAMYLCASSLSPARGISSYEQYFGPGTRLTVT.

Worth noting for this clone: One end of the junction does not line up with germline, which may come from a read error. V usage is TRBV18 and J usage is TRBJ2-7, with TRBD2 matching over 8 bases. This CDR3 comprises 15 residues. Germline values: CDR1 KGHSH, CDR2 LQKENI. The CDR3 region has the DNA TGTGCCAACTCACTCGGGGGGGCGAACTCCTACGAGCAGTACTTC. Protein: CANSLGGANSYEQYF.